The 18 T cell receptor beta chains below come from one sample, sequenced in a study of T cell responses to AZD1222 COVID-19 vaccine (dated by TCRdb to the early 2020s). The library came from the immunoSEQ multiplex PCR assay. Here the immuneACCESS table is served through TCRdb, limited to in-frame sequences with V and J called. Missing clones are a known gap in these copies; in checked studies unresolved V genes cover under half, and the rest lacks a known reason. The sample table contains about 98,000 clones; only one count was recorded for roughly 83% of them. The leading ten clones occupy about 18% of the sample. Interpreted using the paper, the time point label stands for: baseline before first vaccination. Sequenced here: peripheral blood, sampled on day 0 of AZD1222 vaccination. All receptors derive from an adult in good health.

The genes are TRBV4-3 and TRBJ2-1; D is undetermined. Trimming took 1 base from V and 5 from J, leaving 9 bases between them. Germline CDR1 and CDR2: LGHNA and YSLEER. The CDR3 contains 14 residues. CDR3 sequence (DNA): TGCGCCAGCAGCCAAGGCAGGTCGAACAATGAGCAGTTCTTC. This gives the protein CASSQGRSNNEQFF.

This chain uses TRBV19 with TRBJ2-3, with 12 bases aligning to TRBD1. CDR3 length equals 15 residues. The ends lost 3 bases at V and 2 bases at J; junction bases unmatched: 0. In germline, CDR1 is LNHDA, CDR2 SQIVND (reference sequence). The CDR3 sequence is CASSMGQGATDTQYF. CDR3 DNA sequence: TGTGCCAGTAGTATGGGACAGGGGGCCACAGATACGCAGTATTTT.

In its sample, this clone was seen once. The DNA of the CDR3 is TGTGCCAGCAGCGTTGGGGGGGACACTGAAGCTTTCTTT. Protein sequence: CASSVGGDTEAFF. The chain joins TRBV9 to TRBJ1-1; D perhaps matches TRBD1 (5 bases). In germline, CDR1 is SGDLS, CDR2 YYNGEE. The germline V and J ends were trimmed by 2 bases and 3 bases, with 8 bases remaining between them. The CDR3 contains 13 residues.

CDR3 amino acids: CAISLQGSDNSPLHF. DNA for the CDR3: TGTGCCATCAGTTTACAGGGGTCCGATAATTCACCCCTCCACTTT. The genes are TRBV10-3 and TRBJ1-6; 7 bases match TRBD1. V lost 5 bases and J lost 5; bases outside the gene matches: 6. The CDR3 is 15 residues long. Germline V gene lookup returns CDR1 ENHRY and CDR2 SYGVKD.

J is TRBJ1-2 and V is TRBV4-1, with 10 bases lining up with TRBD1. Germline CDR1 MGHRA, CDR2 YSYEKL. V trimming: 2 bases; J trimming: 8 bases; junction bases outside the gene matches: 2. The CDR3 extends over 13 amino acids. CDR3 residues: CASSQPGQGGYTF. In DNA form, the CDR3 reads TGCGCCAGCAGCCAACCGGGACAGGGGGGCTACACCTTC.

The chain is built from TRBV11-3 and TRBJ2-3; D is ambiguous. With 2 bases removed from V and 3 bases from J, the gap between germline ends came to 6 bases. The CDR3 spans 13 residues. CDR1 and CDR2 from the germline V gene are SGHNT and YENEEA. CDR3 nucleotides: TGTGCCAGCAGCTTACAGGTAACAGATACGCAGTATTTT. It is translated as CASSLQVTDTQYF.

This clone was detected once. The rearrangement uses TRBV11-2 and TRBJ1-2; D remains ambiguous. The CDR3 contains 14 residues. V was clipped by 0 bases and J by 5 bases, with 10 bases between them. Germline V gives CDR1 SGHAT, CDR2 FQNNGV. The DNA for the CDR3 is TGTGCCAGCAGCTTAGACAGTGCCAAATATGGCTACACCTTC. Amino acid sequence: CASSLDSAKYGYTF.

V is TRBV5-6 and J is TRBJ2-1, with 7 bases identical to TRBD2. This CDR3 contains 16 residues. V trimming: 0 bases; J trimming: 4 bases; junction bases outside the gene matches: 7. Germline-derived CDR1 and CDR2 are SGHDT and YYEEEE. This CDR3 reads CASSLEAGATYNEQFF. CDR3 bases: TGTGCCAGCAGCTTGGAGGCGGGAGCGACTTACAATGAGCAGTTCTTC.

The chain has TRBV7-9 and TRBJ2-7; the match to TRBD1 covers 10 bases. Germline lookup yields CDR1 SEHNR and CDR2 FQNEAQ (reference sequence). The CDR3 sequence is 15 residues long. V lost 0 bases and J lost 5; bases outside the gene matches: 4. The CDR3 region is CASSLAGTGDHEQYF. CDR3 bases: TGTGCCAGCAGCTTAGCCGGGACAGGGGACCACGAGCAGTACTTC.

The V call is TRBV30, the J call TRBJ1-4; D unresolved. Deletions cut 0 bases from V and 3 bases from J, with 8 bases between. Germline CDR1 GTSNPN, CDR2 SVGIG (reference sequence). The CDR3 is 14 residues long. CDR3 DNA: TGTGCCTGGAGTGTTTCGGCGGCTAATGAAAAACTGTTTTTT. Amino acids: CAWSVSAANEKLFF. Full variable domain (outside the CDR3, taken from reference TRBV30 and TRBJ1-4): SQTIHQWPATLVQPVGSPLSLECTVEGTSNPNLYWYRQAAGRGLQLLFYSVGIGQISSEVPQNLSASRPQDRQFILSSKKLLLSDSGFYLCAWSVSAANEKLFFGSGTQLSVL.

The rearrangement joins TRBV19 to TRBJ2-5, with D unclear. Trimming removed 3 bases at V and 6 bases at J, with 17 bases between. Germline V gene lookup returns CDR1 LNHDA and CDR2 SQIVND (reference sequence). The CDR3 is 15 residues long. This CDR3 reads CASSIRGDGIKTQYF. CDR3 DNA sequence: TGTGCCAGTAGTATCCGTGGCGATGGGATTAAGACCCAGTACTTC.

This rearrangement joins TRBV19 to TRBJ1-5; 12 bases are a match to TRBD1. The trim removed 7 bases at V and 6 bases at J, leaving 10 bases unmatched. The CDR3 is 16 residues long. Germline-derived CDR1 and CDR2 are LNHDA and SQIVND (reference sequence). The CDR3 reads CASTSGTGGRVQPQHF. In nucleotides, the CDR3 is TGTGCCAGTACCTCCGGGACAGGGGGCCGGGTTCAGCCCCAGCATTTT.

This clone has a handful of counts. This CDR3 is CASSGPKAFF. For the CDR3, the DNA is TGTGCCAGCAGCGGACCCAAGGCTTTCTTT. The chain uses TRBV12-3 or TRBV12-4 and TRBJ1-1; D is unresolved. This CDR3 spans 10 amino acids. V lost 6 bases, J lost 11 bases, and 10 bases lay in between.

This chain connects TRBV2 to TRBJ2-5; D gene unclear. Germline CDR1 is SNHLY and CDR2 is FYNNEI. The ends were cut back, 3 bases at V and 9 bases at J, with 8 bases in the middle. The CDR3 runs 11 residues. This CDR3 is CASSDLLPQYF. CDR3 bases: TGTGCCAGCAGTGATTTACTCCCCCAGTACTTC.

The chain couples TRBV30 to TRBJ1-3; D unclear. CDR3 length: 12 residues. Per the germline V gene, CDR1 is GTSNPN and CDR2 is SVGIG (reference sequence). Trimming took 1 base from V and 3 from J, leaving 4 bases between them. CDR3 nucleotides: TGTGCCTGGAGTGGAGGTGGAAACACCATATATTTT. Its protein product is CAWSGGGNTIYF.

V gene TRBV29-1 combines with J gene TRBJ2-5; D is perhaps TRBD1 (6 bases). The germline V gene encodes CDR1 SQVTM and CDR2 ANQGSEA. This CDR3 is built from 17 residues. The germline V and J ends were trimmed by 5 bases and 2 bases, with 24 bases remaining between them. The CDR3 is CSVRDRPRRRSQETQYF. DNA for the CDR3: TGCAGCGTTCGAGACAGGCCGCGGCGCAGATCTCAAGAGACCCAGTACTTC. Variable domain in full (rest from reference TRBV29-1 and TRBJ2-5): SAVISQKPSRDICQRGTSLTIQCQVDSQVTMMFWYRQQPGQSLTLIATANQGSEATYESGFVIDKFPISRPNLTFSTLTVSNMSPEDSSIYLCSVRDRPRRRSQETQYFGPGTRLLVL.

V is TRBV7-9 and J is TRBJ2-7, with 7 bases that match TRBD1. V lost 5 bases and J lost 3; bases outside the gene matches: 4. Germline V CDR1 and CDR2: SEHNR, FQNEAQ (reference sequence). This CDR3 has 13 residues. The CDR3 region has the DNA TGTGCCAGCAGCCGGGGACAGTTCTACGAGCAGTACGTC. It codes for CASSRGQFYEQYV.

The J gene is TRBJ2-1, the V gene TRBV19; D may correspond to TRBD1 or TRBD2 (5 bases each). There are 13 residues in the CDR3. V was shortened by 6 bases and J by 6 bases, with 12 bases between the two germline ends. Germline CDR1 is LNHDA and CDR2 is SQIVND (reference sequence). The CDR3: CASRPGPLNEQFF. The DNA for the CDR3 is TGTGCCAGTAGACCGGGACCCCTCAATGAGCAGTTCTTC. The full variable domain, with the rest looked up from reference TRBV19 and TRBJ2-1, is DGGITQSPKYLFRKEGQNVTLSCEQNLNHDAMYWYRQDPGQGLRLIYYSQIVNDFQKGDIAEGYSVSREKKESFPLTVTSAQKNPTAFYLCASRPGPLNEQFFGPGTRLTVL.